These 18 T cell receptor beta chains came from one sample sequenced in a study of blood T cells in healthy people across ages. Primers used in a second PCR of roughly 6 to 11 cycles were a sample-barcoded 5' primer and a J-beta primer mix. TCRdb re-derived calls from the 5' RACE reads in MiXCR, one entry per CDR3 protein. The data show 800,000 to 950,000 distinct CDR3 sequences, roughly 40% seen once. The specimen sequenced was blood. The receptors stem from a young man in good health.

Comments on this clonotype: A much more abundant neighbour one base away suggests this may be a read error. The gene calls are TRBV29-1 and TRBJ2-6; D gene uncertain. The germline V gene has CDR1 SQVTM and CDR2 ANQGSEA. This CDR3 is 15 amino acids long. The CDR3: CGVGPTSSGANVLTF. In DNA, the CDR3 is TGCGGCGTTGGACCCACGAGCTCTGGGGCCAACGTCCTGACTTTC.

This rearrangement joins TRBV27 to TRBJ1-5; no firm D call. CDR1 and CDR2 (germline): MNHEY, SMNVEV (reference sequence). V lost 6 bases, J lost 4 bases, and 13 bases lay in between. This CDR3 contains 14 residues. The CDR3 reads CASRKLGGNQPQHF. The CDR3, as DNA: TGTGCCAGCAGAAAATTGGGCGGTAATCAGCCCCAGCATTTT.

This chain uses TRBV6-5 with TRBJ1-2; D gene ambiguous. CDR1 is MNHEY, CDR2 SVGAGI, per germline. Trimming left V 5 bases short and J 6 bases short, with 16 bases between. The CDR3 loop spans 14 amino acids. In DNA, the CDR3 is TGTGCCAGCAGTGACGCGGACGAAGGCGATGGCTACACCTTC. It is translated as CASSDADEGDGYTF.

This clonotype was seen a handful of times. The genes are TRBV5-1 and TRBJ2-7; TRBD2 aligns across 8 bases. Germline V gene data show CDR1 as SGHRS and CDR2 as YFSETQ. V trimming: 2 bases; J trimming: 2 bases; junction bases outside the gene matches: 6. The CDR3 length is 15 residues. The CDR3 sequence: CASSLSGGETYEQYF. The DNA of the CDR3 is TGCGCCAGCAGCTTAAGCGGGGGTGAAACCTACGAGCAGTACTTC.

This chain connects TRBV3-1 to TRBJ2-7; D unclear. Deletions cut 7 bases from V and 2 bases from J, with 12 bases between. Germline assignment: CDR1 LGHDT and CDR2 YNNKEL (reference sequence). The CDR3 has 13 residues. CDR3 DNA: TGTGCCAGCACCCTTAGAGGAACCTACGAGCAGTACTTC. This gives the protein CASTLRGTYEQYF.

The rearrangement uses TRBV20-1 and TRBJ1-1; tentative D call: TRBD1 (5 bases). The length of the CDR3 is 12 residues. In germline, CDR1 is DFQATT, CDR2 SNEGSKA (reference sequence). V lost 3 bases to trimming and J lost 4 bases, with 9 bases between them. CDR3 amino acids: CSARLGGTEAFF. As DNA, the CDR3 is TGCAGTGCTAGGTTGGGGGGCACTGAAGCTTTCTTT.

This clonotype was recorded many times. The rearrangement joins TRBV6-4 to TRBJ1-1, with 7 nucleotides matching TRBD1. The CDR3 runs 14 residues. V shed 6 bases, J shed 1 base, and the junction held 5 bases outside the gene matches. The germline CDR1 and CDR2 sequences are MRHNA and SNTAGT. The CDR3 is CASRATGTNTEAFF. The CDR3 DNA reads TGTGCCAGCAGAGCGACAGGGACGAACACTGAAGCTTTCTTT.

V is TRBV12-3 or TRBV12-4 and J is TRBJ2-3; D is unresolved. V lost 8 bases to trimming and J lost 1 base, with 7 bases between them. The CDR3 contains 12 residues. The CDR3 DNA reads TGTGCCAGCGGTTCGCGCACAGATACGCAGTATTTT. Encoded protein: CASGSRTDTQYF.

This chain uses TRBV7-2 with TRBJ1-4; possibly TRBD1 for D (5 bases). V lost 4 bases to trimming and J lost 4 bases, with 10 bases between them. Germline CDR1 is SGHTA and CDR2 is FQGNSA. The CDR3 length is 14 residues. The DNA for the CDR3 is TGTGCCAGCAGCTCAAGACAGAATAATGAAAAACTGTTTTTT. The encoded protein is CASSSRQNNEKLFF.

This rearrangement joins TRBV11-2 to TRBJ2-5; 9 bases map to TRBD1. V gave up 1 base and J gave up 4 bases; unmatched junction bases: 10. CDR3 length: 17 residues. CDR1 and CDR2 (germline): SGHAT, FQNNGV. The DNA for the CDR3 is TGTGCCAGCAGCTTAGCCGGGACAGGGACGTACCTAGAGACCCAGTACTTC. Translated, it gives CASSLAGTGTYLETQYF.

J is TRBJ1-5 and V is TRBV4-3; D gene ambiguous. The V end was cut by 1 base, the J end by 9 bases, with 10 bases between. Germline CDR1 and CDR2: LGHNA and YSLEER. The CDR3 is 13 residues long. CDR3 amino acids: CASSQAGGGPQHF. DNA for the CDR3: TGCGCCAGCAGCCAAGCCGGAGGCGGGCCCCAGCATTTT.

This chain links TRBV27 with TRBJ2-1, with 8 positions matching TRBD1. This CDR3 has 14 amino acids. V was pared by 4 bases and J by 4 bases, with 3 bases of the junction left unmatched. Germline CDR1 MNHEY, CDR2 SMNVEV (reference sequence). The DNA for the CDR3 is TGTGCCAGCAGTTATCGGACAGGGTACAATGAGCAGTTCTTC. As protein: CASSYRTGYNEQFF.

This clonotype was detected many times. The chain uses TRBV12-3 or TRBV12-4 and TRBJ2-1; D may be TRBD1 or TRBD2 (7 bases each). The CDR3 runs to 13 residues. V shed 8 bases and J shed 5 bases, with 13 bases lying between them. The CDR3 region has the DNA TGTGCCAGCTCAGGGGGGGAGAACAATGAGCAGTTCTTC. It is translated as CASSGGENNEQFF.

Points on this clonotype: One base away lies a much larger clone, so this may be a sequencing read error. CDR3 amino acids: CASSVGGVGPHSSYGYTF. The CDR3 DNA is TGTGCCAGCAGCGTAGGGGGTGTGGGGCCCCACTCTAGCTATGGCTACACCTTC. The genes are TRBV9 and TRBJ1-2, with a possible D match to TRBD1 (5 bases). V dropped 0 bases and J dropped 4 bases, with 22 bases sitting between them. Germline V CDR1 and CDR2: SGDLS, YYNGEE. The CDR3 spans 18 residues.

Of note for this clonotype: One end of the junction does not line up with germline, which may come from a read error. The rearrangement joins TRBV7-2 to TRBJ2-1; D ambiguous. This CDR3 is built from 12 residues. Germline CDR1 is SGHTA and CDR2 is FQGNSA. CDR3: CASSFDFNELFF. The CDR3 nucleotides are TGTGCCAGCAGCTTCGATTTCAATGAGCTGTTCTTC. Together with reference TRBV7-2 and TRBJ2-1, the CDR3 gives the full variable domain: GAGVSQSPSNKVTEKGKDVELRCDPISGHTALYWYRQSLGQGLEFLIYFQGNSAPDKSGLPSDRFSAERTGGSVSTLTIQRTQQEDSAVYLCASSFDFNELFFGPGTRLTVL.

The chain employs TRBV20-1 and TRBJ2-7; D uncertain. This CDR3 spans 13 amino acids. V gave up 1 base and J gave up 7 bases, with 14 bases separating them. Germline CDR1 DFQATT, CDR2 SNEGSKA (reference sequence). The CDR3 is CSARVSPVNEQYF. The CDR3 DNA reads TGCAGTGCTAGAGTATCGCCGGTAAATGAGCAGTACTTC.

The chain recombines TRBV30 with TRBJ2-3; D call uncertain. The CDR3 totals 14 residues. The germline V and J ends were trimmed by 0 bases and 3 bases, with 10 bases remaining between them. Germline V lookup: CDR1 GTSNPN, CDR2 SVGIG (reference sequence). Here the CDR3 reads CAWSVSGGTDTQYF. Here the CDR3 DNA reads TGTGCCTGGAGTGTTTCCGGTGGGACAGATACGCAGTATTTT.

This clonotype was detected many times. V is TRBV5-1 and J is TRBJ2-1; D is undetermined. The CDR3 is 14 amino acids. Germline V gene sequence: CDR1 SGHRS, CDR2 YFSETQ. V was shortened by 6 bases and J by 4 bases, with 14 bases between the two germline ends. The DNA for the CDR3 is TGCGCCAGCACCCTGGGCTCGTTATACAATGAGCAGTTCTTC. Translated, it gives CASTLGSLYNEQFF.